This T cell receptor beta chain was sequenced in a study of spatial heterogeneity in lung cancer. Study-level findings and limits: Expanded tumor TCRs that were ubiquitous appeared in blood more at resection than follow-up.

Regarding time point: sample taken at primary tumor resection. A total of approximately 69 untreated early-stage non-small cell lung cancer patients served as donors. The study sequenced unsorted whole RNA from tumor, nontumor lung or frozen PBMC. This clonotype was counted many times. Antigen unknown. Every individual TCR cDNA molecule carried its own unique molecular identifier, which allowed correction of PCR and sequencing errors. TCRdb ran MiXCR on the 5' RACE reads and lists one entry per CDR3 protein. Among approximately 44,000 distinct CDR3 sequences listed, roughly 15% were seen once. With V trimmed by 0 bases and J by 5 bases, 9 bases remained unmatched. Germline values: CDR1 MGHRA, CDR2 YSYEKL. The CDR3 extends over 18 amino acids.

The receptor was derived from a male donor with early-stage non-small cell lung cancer. Sequenced here: PBMCs, sampled at surgery. The chain employs TRBV4-1 and TRBJ2-7; TRBD2 aligns across 14 bases. The CDR3 spells CASSQDPGLAGVFHEQYF. In DNA form, the CDR3 reads TGCGCCAGCAGCCAAGATCCGGGACTAGCGGGAGTTTTCCACGAGCAGTACTTC.